This is a list of T cell receptor beta chains from one sample in a study of cytomegalovirus exposure and HLA in healthy donors. The assay was immunoSEQ multiplex PCR, and TCRdb's table has in-frame clones only and misses some. The data show about 250,000 clones, about 90% seen once. The material sequenced was PBMCs. These receptor sequences come from a man aged 18 to 30 in good health and CMV-seropositive. Both conserved end residues are part of each CDR3. D genes are given only for firm matches. The size entry is marked missing in some rows and otherwise reads once, few, many or a size class.

clone_size j_call d_call v_call cdr3_aa cdr3_nt
- TRBJ1-2 - TRBV5-1 CASSLIGEDGYTF TGCGCCAGCAGCTTGATAGGGGAAGATGGCTACACCTTC
- TRBJ2-7 - TRBV5-6 CASSRGAGNHEQYF TGTGCCAGCAGCCGAGGGGCAGGGAACCACGAGCAGTACTTC
- TRBJ2-3 TRBD1 TRBV7-9 CASSFQGANTDTQYF TGTGCCAGCAGCTTTCAGGGGGCGAACACAGATACGCAGTATTTT
- TRBJ2-1 TRBD2 TRBV7-8 CASSVRGGLYNEQFF TGTGCCAGCAGTGTTCGGGGGGGGCTATACAATGAGCAGTTCTTC
- TRBJ1-5 - TRBV2 CASSEGAVVGNQPQHF TGTGCCAGCAGTGAAGGGGCAGTGGTCGGCAATCAGCCCCAGCATTTT
- TRBJ1-2 - TRBV2 CASTKGTGIASGYTF TGTGCCAGCACTAAGGGAACAGGGATCGCGTCTGGCTACACCTTC
- TRBJ2-3 - TRBV7-9 CATGTNTQYF TGTGCCACCGGGACAAATACGCAGTATTTT
- TRBJ1-1 - TRBV12-5 CASGLAQGSTEAFF TGTGCTAGTGGTTTGGCTCAGGGGTCCACTGAAGCTTTCTTT
- TRBJ2-3 TRBD2 TRBV5-1 CASSLGLAGVKDTQYF TGCGCCAGCAGCTTGGGGCTAGCGGGAGTGAAAGATACGCAGTATTTT
- TRBJ2-3 - TRBV5-4 CASSSGLDDTQYF TGTGCCAGCAGCTCGGGTCTTGATGATACGCAGTATTTT
- TRBJ1-4 TRBD1 TRBV6-1 CASSADRGDEKLFF TGTGCCAGCAGTGCCGACAGGGGTGACGAAAAACTGTTTTTT
once TRBJ1-5 TRBD1 TRBV6-1 CATTIYTGGNQPQHF TGTGCCACCACAATATACACAGGGGGAAATCAGCCCCAGCATTTT
- TRBJ2-3 - TRBV7-8 CASTYGKDQGDTQYF TGTGCCAGCACCTATGGAAAGGATCAGGGAGATACGCAGTATTTT
- TRBJ1-2 - TRBV7-8 CASGRRGFDYGYTF TGTGCCAGCGGACGACGGGGTTTCGACTATGGCTACACCTTC
- TRBJ1-1 - TRBV5-1 CASRKGSGVNTEAFF TGCGCCAGCAGGAAAGGATCAGGGGTGAACACTGAAGCTTTCTTT
- TRBJ1-1 - TRBV5-1 CASSREGWDTEAFF TGCGCCAGCAGCCGGGAAGGGTGGGACACTGAAGCTTTCTTT
- TRBJ2-7 TRBD2 TRBV27 CASSFGRGAYEQYF TGTGCCAGCAGTTTTGGACGGGGGGCCTACGAGCAGTACTTC
once TRBJ2-5 - TRBV6-6 CASSYPPKETQYF TGTGCCAGCAGTTACCCCCCCAAAGAGACCCAGTACTTC
- TRBJ2-1 TRBD2 TRBV7-9 CASSSTRTSGKGGNEQFF TGTGCCAGCAGCTCCACCCGGACTAGCGGGAAGGGTGGCAATGAGCAGTTCTTC
- TRBJ1-4 - TRBV2 CAIKGEGNEKLFF TGTGCCATAAAGGGGGAAGGTAATGAAAAACTGTTTTTT
- TRBJ1-1 - TRBV6-1 CASRLNEAPREAFF TGTGCCAGCAGGCTAAACGAGGCCCCACGTGAAGCTTTCTTT
- TRBJ1-1 TRBD1 TRBV7-9 CASSLSRTGTGNTEAFF TGTGCCAGCAGCCTATCAAGGACCGGGACAGGGAACACTGAAGCTTTCTTT
- TRBJ1-2 - TRBV6-5 CASSLGGEYGYTF TGTGCCAGCAGCCTCGGGGGGGAATATGGCTACACCTTC
- TRBJ1-5 - TRBV4-1 CASSPYRAYPYSNQPQHF TGCGCCAGCAGCCCATACAGGGCCTATCCTTATAGCAATCAGCCCCAGCATTTT
- TRBJ1-1 TRBD1 TRBV5-1 CASSVGQLNTEAFF TGCGCCAGCAGCGTGGGACAGCTGAACACTGAAGCTTTCTTT
once TRBJ2-6 - TRBV4-1 CASSQVGASGANVLTF TGCGCCAGTAGCCAAGTGGGGGCTAGTGGGGCCAACGTCCTGACTTTC
- TRBJ2-7 TRBD2 TRBV27 CASTNSGPSYEQYF TGTGCCAGCACTAATAGCGGGCCATCCTACGAGCAGTACTTC
once TRBJ1-5 - TRBV4-2 CASSPLGLYQPQHF TGTGCCAGCAGCCCTTTAGGCCTTTATCAGCCCCAGCATTTT
- TRBJ1-1 - TRBV7-9 CASSLARGGTEAFF TGTGCCAGCAGCTTAGCCAGGGGTGGCACTGAAGCTTTCTTT
- TRBJ2-3 TRBD2 TRBV2 CASSTLGGSTDTQYF TGTGCCAGCAGCACCCTGGGGGGGAGCACAGATACGCAGTATTTT